This T cell receptor beta chain derives from a study of graft-versus-host responses after intestinal transplantation. General study findings and limits: Some GvH clones were seen earlier in gut or blood, suggesting intestinal origin.

The V end was cut by 2 bases, the J end by 0 bases, with 7 bases between. Germline CDR1 KGHSH, CDR2 LQKENI. The CDR3 consists of 14 residues. Regarding this clone: Its antigen remains unknown.

Repertoires were generated with immunoSEQ multiplex PCR, while TCRdb's copy carries only in-frame clones and drops some. This sample has some 96,000 clones, with 80% to 95% found just once. The chain has TRBV18 and TRBJ1-2; no clear D. Sequencing was performed on PBMCs, taken around 68 weeks after intestinal transplant. This clonotype was sampled from a human patient who received an intestinal transplant, so some T cells may come from the graft donor. The CDR3 sequence: CASSPGTANYGYTF. The CDR3 region has the DNA TGTGCCAGCTCACCAGGAACAGCTAACTATGGCTACACCTTC.